This entry is about one TCR beta chain. This CDR3 is built from 15 residues. Trimming cost V 6 bases and J 7 bases; bases outside gene matches: 12. The use of a sample-barcoded 5' primer and a J-beta primer mix characterized a second PCR of roughly 7 to 12 cycles. Researchers report that each sample yielded at least 3 million CDR3-containing paired-end reads. Via MiXCR, TCRdb re-called the 5' RACE reads, giving one row per CDR3 protein. The table includes about 1.1 million distinct CDR3 sequences, around two fifths detected once. The entry originates in a study of blood T cells in healthy people across ages.

Sample: blood. This clonotype was sampled from a man aged 18 to 30 in good health. V usage is TRBV12-3 or TRBV12-4 and J usage is TRBJ1-5, with 7 bases aligning to TRBD1. CDR3 loop: CASSSLNRGAQPQHF. The CDR3 DNA reads TGTGCCAGCAGCTCCCTCAACAGGGGTGCCCAGCCCCAGCATTTT.